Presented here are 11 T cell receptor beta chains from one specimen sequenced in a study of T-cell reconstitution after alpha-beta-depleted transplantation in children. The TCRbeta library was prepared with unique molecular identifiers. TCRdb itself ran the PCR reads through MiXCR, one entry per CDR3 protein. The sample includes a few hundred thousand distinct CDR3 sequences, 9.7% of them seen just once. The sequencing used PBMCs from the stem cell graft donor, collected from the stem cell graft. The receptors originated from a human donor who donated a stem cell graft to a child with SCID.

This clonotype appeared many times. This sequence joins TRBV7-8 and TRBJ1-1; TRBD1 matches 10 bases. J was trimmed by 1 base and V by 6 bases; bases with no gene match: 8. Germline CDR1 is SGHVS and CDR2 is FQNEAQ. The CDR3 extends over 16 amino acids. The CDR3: CASRRDRGTQNTEAFF. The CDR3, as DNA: TGTGCCAGCAGACGGGACAGGGGAACCCAGAACACTGAAGCTTTCTTT.

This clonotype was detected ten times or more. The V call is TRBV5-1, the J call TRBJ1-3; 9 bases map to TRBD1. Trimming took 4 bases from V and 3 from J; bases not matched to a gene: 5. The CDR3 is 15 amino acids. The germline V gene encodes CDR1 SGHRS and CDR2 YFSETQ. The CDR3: CASSLTGGSGNTIYF. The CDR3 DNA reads TGCGCCAGCAGCCTCACAGGGGGCAGTGGAAACACCATATATTTT.

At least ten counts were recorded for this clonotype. In DNA form, the CDR3 reads TGTGCCAGCAGCCAACAGGGGGCATGGGGGAACACTGAAGCTTTCTTT. Its translation: CASSQQGAWGNTEAFF. This sequence joins TRBV5-6 and TRBJ1-1, with 9 bases fitting TRBD1. CDR1 and CDR2 from the germline V gene are SGHDT and YYEEEE. The CDR3 has 16 residues. Losses at the gene ends were 4 bases for V and 1 base for J; bases not matched to a gene: 8.

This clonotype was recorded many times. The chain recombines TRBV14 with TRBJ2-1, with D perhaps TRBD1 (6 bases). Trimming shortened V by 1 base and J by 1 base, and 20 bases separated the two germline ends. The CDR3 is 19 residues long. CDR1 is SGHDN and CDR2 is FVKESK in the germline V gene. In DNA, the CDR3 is TGTGCCAGCAGCCAAGGGTGGGTCCCAGGGGCAAGGTCCTACAATGAGCAGTTCTTC. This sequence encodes CASSQGWVPGARSYNEQFF.

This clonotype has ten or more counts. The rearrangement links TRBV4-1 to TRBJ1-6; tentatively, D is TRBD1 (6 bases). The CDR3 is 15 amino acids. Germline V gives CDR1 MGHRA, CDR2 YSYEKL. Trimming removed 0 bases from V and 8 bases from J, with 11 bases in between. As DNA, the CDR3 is TGCGCCAGCAGCCAAGAAGACAGGTCGGATTCACCCCTCCACTTT. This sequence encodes CASSQEDRSDSPLHF.

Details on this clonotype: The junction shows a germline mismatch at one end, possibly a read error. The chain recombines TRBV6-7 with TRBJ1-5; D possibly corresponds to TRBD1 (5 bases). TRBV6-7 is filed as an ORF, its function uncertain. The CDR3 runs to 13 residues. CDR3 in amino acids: CAISFGAGQPQHF. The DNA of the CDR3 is TGTGCCATCAGTTTTGGGGCGGGTCAGCCCCAGCATTTT.

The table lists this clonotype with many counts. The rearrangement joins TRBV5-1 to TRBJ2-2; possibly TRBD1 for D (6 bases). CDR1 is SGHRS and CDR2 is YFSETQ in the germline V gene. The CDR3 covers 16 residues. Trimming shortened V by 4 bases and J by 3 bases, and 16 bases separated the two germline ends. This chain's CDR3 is CASSPTTNRDTGELFF. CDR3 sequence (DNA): TGCGCCAGCAGCCCCACGACGAACAGGGACACCGGGGAGCTGTTTTTT. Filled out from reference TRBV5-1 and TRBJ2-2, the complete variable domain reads KAGVTQTPRYLIKTRGQQVTLSCSPISGHRSVSWYQQTPGQGLQFLFEYFSETQRNKGNFPGRFSGRQFSNSRSEMNVSTLELGDSALYLCASSPTTNRDTGELFFGEGSRLTVL.

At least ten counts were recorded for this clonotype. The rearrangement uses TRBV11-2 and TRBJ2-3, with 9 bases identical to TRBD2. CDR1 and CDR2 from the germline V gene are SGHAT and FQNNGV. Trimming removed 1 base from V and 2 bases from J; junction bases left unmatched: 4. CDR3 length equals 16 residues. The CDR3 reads CASSLGGGGATDTQYF. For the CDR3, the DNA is TGTGCCAGCAGCTTAGGGGGCGGGGGGGCCACAGATACGCAGTATTTT. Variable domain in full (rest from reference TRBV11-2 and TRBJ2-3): EAGVAQSPRYKIIEKRQSVAFWCNPISGHATLYWYQQILGQGPKLLIQFQNNGVVDDSQLPKDRFSAERLKGVDSTLKIQPAKLEDSAVYLCASSLGGGGATDTQYFGPGTRLTVL.

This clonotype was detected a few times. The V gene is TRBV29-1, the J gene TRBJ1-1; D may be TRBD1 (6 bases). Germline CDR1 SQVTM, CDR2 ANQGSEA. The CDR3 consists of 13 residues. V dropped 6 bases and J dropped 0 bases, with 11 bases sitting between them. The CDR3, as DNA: TGCAGCGTACCCAGGGGCTTGAACACTGAAGCTTTCTTT. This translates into CSVPRGLNTEAFF.

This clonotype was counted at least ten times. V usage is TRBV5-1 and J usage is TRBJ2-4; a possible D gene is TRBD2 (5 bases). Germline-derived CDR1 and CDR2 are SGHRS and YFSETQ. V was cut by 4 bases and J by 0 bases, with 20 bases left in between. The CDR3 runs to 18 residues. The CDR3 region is CASSPWEMERLAKNIQYF. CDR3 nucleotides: TGCGCCAGCAGCCCATGGGAGATGGAAAGACTAGCCAAAAACATTCAGTACTTC.

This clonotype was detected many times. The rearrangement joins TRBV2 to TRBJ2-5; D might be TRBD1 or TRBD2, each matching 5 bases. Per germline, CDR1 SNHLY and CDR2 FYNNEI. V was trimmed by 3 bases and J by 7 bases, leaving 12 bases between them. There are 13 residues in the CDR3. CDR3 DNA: TGTGCCAGCAGTGAGAAAGTTGGGGGGACCCAGTACTTC. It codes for CASSEKVGGTQYF.